This T cell receptor (beta chain) was observed in a study of immune reconstitution after stem cell transplant in scleroderma. The length of the CDR3 is 14 residues. Germline lookup yields CDR1 DFQATT and CDR2 SNEGSKA (reference sequence). Between the trimmed V and J ends, which lost 3 bases and 1 base, there was a span of 10 bases. A single record per CDR3 protein comes from TCRdb applying MiXCR to the RT-PCR reads. The sample holds some 750 distinct CDR3 sequences, 7.5% to 8.5% seen once. Sampling was carried out before or after autologous hematopoietic stem cell transplantation (not recorded which). This TCR derives from a male donor with systemic sclerosis. The V call is TRBV20-1, the J call TRBJ1-5; D unresolved. The CDR3 loop reads CSAREGYSNQPQHF. Written as DNA, the CDR3 is TGCAGTGCTAGGGAAGGGTACAGCAATCAGCCCCAGCATTTT.